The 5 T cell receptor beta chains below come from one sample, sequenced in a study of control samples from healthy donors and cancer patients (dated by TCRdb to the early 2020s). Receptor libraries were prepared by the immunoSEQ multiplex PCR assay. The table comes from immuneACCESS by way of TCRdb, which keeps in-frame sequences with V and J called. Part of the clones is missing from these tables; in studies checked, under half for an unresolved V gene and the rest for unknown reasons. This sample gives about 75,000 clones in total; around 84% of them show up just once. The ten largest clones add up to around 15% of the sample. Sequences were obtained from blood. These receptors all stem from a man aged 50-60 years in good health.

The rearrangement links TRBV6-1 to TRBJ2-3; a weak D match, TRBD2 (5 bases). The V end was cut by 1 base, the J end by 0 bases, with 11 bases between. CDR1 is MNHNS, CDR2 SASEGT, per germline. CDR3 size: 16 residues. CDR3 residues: CASSEVSESSTDTQYF. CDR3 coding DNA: TGTGCCAGCAGTGAAGTTAGCGAATCTAGCACAGATACGCAGTATTTT.

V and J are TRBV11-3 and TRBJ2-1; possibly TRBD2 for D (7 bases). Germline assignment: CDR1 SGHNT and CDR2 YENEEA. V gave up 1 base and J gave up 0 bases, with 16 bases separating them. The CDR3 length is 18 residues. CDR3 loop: CASSLGLAEGGSYNEQFF. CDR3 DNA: TGTGCCAGCAGCTTAGGGCTAGCGGAGGGGGGCTCCTACAATGAGCAGTTCTTC.

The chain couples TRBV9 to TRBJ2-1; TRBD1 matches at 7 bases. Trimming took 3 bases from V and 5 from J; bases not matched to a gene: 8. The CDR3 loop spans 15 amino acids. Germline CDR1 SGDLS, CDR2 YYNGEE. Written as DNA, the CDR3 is TGTGCCAGCAGCGGACAGTGGACAGGAAACAATGAGCAGTTCTTC. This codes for CASSGQWTGNNEQFF. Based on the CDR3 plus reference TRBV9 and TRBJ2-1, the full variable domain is DSGVTQTPKHLITATGQRVTLRCSPRSGDLSVYWYQQSLDQGLQFLIQYYNGEERAKGNILERFSAQQFPDLHSELNLSSLELGDSALYFCASSGQWTGNNEQFFGPGTRLTVL.

The CDR3 is CASKRSNTGELFF. In DNA, the CDR3 is TGTGCCAGCAAGCGGTCGAACACCGGGGAGCTGTTTTTT. The chain combines TRBV9 with TRBJ2-2, with D maybe TRBD2 (5 bases). The germline gives CDR1 SGDLS, CDR2 YYNGEE. CDR3 length: 13 residues. V lost 6 bases and J lost 0, with 6 bases in between.

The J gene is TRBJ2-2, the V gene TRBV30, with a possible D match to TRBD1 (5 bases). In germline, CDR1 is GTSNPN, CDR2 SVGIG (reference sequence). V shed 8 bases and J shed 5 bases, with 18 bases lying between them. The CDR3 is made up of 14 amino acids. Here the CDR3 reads CAGTGHGWTGELFF. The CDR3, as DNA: TGTGCCGGAACCGGACACGGGTGGACCGGGGAGCTGTTTTTT.